A single sample gave rise to the 14 T cell receptor beta chains below, sequenced in a study of blood T cell repertoires in COVID-19. Some clones are missing from TCRdb's copy, which holds only in-frame ones; the method was immunoSEQ multiplex PCR. Among about 89,000 clones listed, 90% to 95% were seen once. The sequencing input was peripheral blood. Receptors were obtained from a human donor with active COVID-19. The donor label of this sample is uncertain.

This chain connects TRBV9 to TRBJ2-2, with D tentatively TRBD1 (5 bases). The CDR3 loop spans 15 amino acids. Trimming took 2 bases from V and 2 from J, leaving 10 bases between them. Germline V gene sequence: CDR1 SGDLS, CDR2 YYNGEE. The CDR3 here is CASSVQGVNTGELFF. The CDR3 DNA follows: TGTGCCAGCAGCGTTCAGGGTGTAAACACCGGGGAGCTGTTTTTT.

The chain combines TRBV5-4 with TRBJ2-1; the match to TRBD2 covers 10 bases. CDR1 is SGHNT, CDR2 YYREEE, per germline (reference sequence). Trimming took 4 bases from V and 4 from J; bases not matched to a gene: 14. The CDR3 sequence is 18 residues long. Here the CDR3 DNA reads TGTGCCAGCAGCCCGGGGGCATCTAGCGGGGGCCTTTACAATGAGCAGTTCTTC. The encoded protein is CASSPGASSGGLYNEQFF. Combining the CDR3 with reference TRBV5-4 and TRBJ2-1 gives the whole variable domain ETGVTQSPTHLIKTRGQQVTLRCSSQSGHNTVSWYQQALGQGPQFIFQYYREEENGRGNFPPRFSGLQFPNYSSELNVNALELDDSALYLCASSPGASSGGLYNEQFFGPGTRLTVL.

The chain carries TRBV4-3 and TRBJ2-7; 8 bases match TRBD2. CDR3 length: 15 amino acids. Per the germline V gene, CDR1 is LGHNA and CDR2 is YSLEER. V trimming: 3 bases; J trimming: 0 bases; junction bases outside the gene matches: 4. The CDR3 bases are TGCGCCAGCAGCCAGGGACTAGTAGGCTCCTACGAGCAGTACTTC. As protein: CASSQGLVGSYEQYF.

Concerning this clone: At the DNA level, this CDR3 is encoded by other sequences in the same sample as well. The V gene is TRBV2, the J gene TRBJ2-7, with D hard to call. CDR1 is SNHLY and CDR2 is FYNNEI in the germline V gene. This CDR3 has 16 amino acids. V was clipped by 2 bases and J by 10 bases, with 24 bases between them. The CDR3: CASSELDRSAGGEQYF. CDR3 DNA sequence: TGTGCCAGCAGTGAATTGGATAGGAGCGCCGGCGGCGAACAGTACTTC.

The gene calls are TRBV27 and TRBJ2-5; a possible D gene is TRBD1 (6 bases). The CDR3 is 14 amino acids. Trimming cost V 5 bases and J 1 base, with 11 bases left between them. The germline gives CDR1 MNHEY, CDR2 SMNVEV (reference sequence). The CDR3, as DNA: TGTGCCAGCAGTCTCAACAGGGTCCAAGAGACCCAGTACTTC. It specifies CASSLNRVQETQYF.

This clone showed up just once. The chain couples TRBV12-5 to TRBJ2-7; TRBD1 aligns across 9 bases. The V and J ends lost 6 bases and 7 bases, in that order; junction bases with no gene match: 13. The CDR3 extends over 15 amino acids. Looked up from germline, CDR1 is LGHNT and CDR2 is FRNRAP. As DNA, the CDR3 is TGTGCTAGTGGAACCGCCGGGACAGGGTCCTGGGAGCAGTACTTC. Translated: CASGTAGTGSWEQYF.

J is TRBJ2-5 and V is TRBV3-1 (or the pseudogene TRBV3-2); D remains unclear. The CDR3 has 13 amino acids. From germline, CDR1 is LGHDT and CDR2 YNNKEL (reference sequence). Trimming took 4 bases from V and 5 from J, leaving 11 bases between them. The CDR3 sequence: CASSRLGSETQYF. In nucleotides, the CDR3 is TGTGCCAGCAGCCGGCTGGGCAGCGAGACCCAGTACTTC.

V gene TRBV5-1 combines with J gene TRBJ2-5; tentative D call: TRBD1 (6 bases). Germline-derived CDR1 and CDR2 are SGHRS and YFSETQ. This CDR3 has 14 amino acids. V lost 4 bases and J lost 0, with 10 bases in between. In DNA form, the CDR3 reads TGCGCCAGCAGCACGCAGGGGCACCAAGAGACCCAGTACTTC. It yields the protein CASSTQGHQETQYF.

The chain combines TRBV4-3 with TRBJ1-4; 11 bases fit TRBD1. CDR1 is LGHNA and CDR2 is YSLEER in the germline V gene. The CDR3 runs to 18 residues. V gave up 0 bases and J gave up 3 bases; unmatched junction bases: 6. The CDR3 protein is CASSQDQGQGEANEKLFF. The CDR3, as DNA: TGCGCCAGCAGCCAAGATCAGGGACAGGGGGAGGCTAATGAAAAACTGTTTTTT.

The chain couples TRBV6-5 to TRBJ2-7; 7 nucleotides line up with TRBD2. CDR3 length: 16 amino acids. V lost 2 bases to trimming and J lost 0 bases; unmatched junction nucleotides: 7. Germline V gene sequence: CDR1 MNHEY, CDR2 SVGAGI. CDR3 coding DNA: TGTGCCAGCAGTTACAAGGCTAGCGGAAACTCCTACGAGCAGTACTTC. Its protein is CASSYKASGNSYEQYF.

V gene TRBV7-8 combines with J gene TRBJ2-7; D uncertain. The germline V gene has CDR1 SGHVS and CDR2 FQNEAQ. V shed 4 bases and J shed 3 bases, with 4 bases lying between them. The CDR3 has 11 residues. This chain's CDR3 is CASSSVYEQYF. Written as DNA, the CDR3 is TGTGCCAGCAGCTCGGTCTACGAGCAGTACTTC.

This chain links TRBV7-9 with TRBJ2-5, with D hard to call. The length of the CDR3 is 13 residues. Germline CDR1 is SEHNR and CDR2 is FQNEAQ (reference sequence). Trimming removed 2 bases at V and 5 bases at J, with 9 bases between. The CDR3 coding sequence is TGTGCCAGCAGCTTACCGGGTCTGGAGACCCAGTACTTC. Translating gives CASSLPGLETQYF.

This chain connects TRBV11-3 to TRBJ1-1; D is unresolved. Germline lookup yields CDR1 SGHNT and CDR2 YENEEA. Trimming cost V 4 bases and J 6 bases, with 21 bases left between them. This CDR3 spans 16 amino acids. The CDR3 reads CASSYHPGSGSPEAFF. CDR3 coding DNA: TGTGCCAGCAGCTACCACCCCGGGTCGGGTTCGCCTGAAGCTTTCTTT.

The CDR3 region has the DNA TGTGCCAGCAGTTACCGGGAGCCCCAAGAGACCCAGTACTTC. Translation: CASSYREPQETQYF. This chain connects TRBV6-5 to TRBJ2-5; a weak D match, TRBD2 (6 bases). Germline CDR1 and CDR2: MNHEY and SVGAGI. The germline V and J ends were trimmed by 2 bases and 1 base, with 8 bases remaining between them. The CDR3 consists of 14 residues.